This TCR beta chain was sequenced for a study of blood T cell repertoires in COVID-19. Study summary: Samples of COVID-19 (acute and convalescent) were obtained from the United States, Italy and Spain. Sources were T cells, B-cell-depleted T cells, or PBMCs; the material itself was cDNA or gDNA.

TCRdb's table, derived via immunoSEQ multiplex PCR, lists solely in-frame clones and lacks some. This sample has 85,000 to 120,000 clones, with about 85% found just once. CDR3 length equals 12 residues. Germline values: CDR1 MNHEY, CDR2 SVGAGI. The V gene lost 0 bases and the J gene lost 10 bases, with 9 bases spanning the gap. Seattle patient enrollment occurred during active infection, with longitudinal follow-up thereafter. This clonotype was obtained from a woman aged 50 to 65 with COVID-19, enrolled during active disease. The sequencing input was peripheral blood. V usage is TRBV6-5 and J usage is TRBJ1-2; weak D call: TRBD1 (5 bases). CDR3 protein: CASSYSGGDYTF. The DNA for the CDR3 is TGTGCCAGCAGTTACTCGGGGGGAGACTACACCTTC.